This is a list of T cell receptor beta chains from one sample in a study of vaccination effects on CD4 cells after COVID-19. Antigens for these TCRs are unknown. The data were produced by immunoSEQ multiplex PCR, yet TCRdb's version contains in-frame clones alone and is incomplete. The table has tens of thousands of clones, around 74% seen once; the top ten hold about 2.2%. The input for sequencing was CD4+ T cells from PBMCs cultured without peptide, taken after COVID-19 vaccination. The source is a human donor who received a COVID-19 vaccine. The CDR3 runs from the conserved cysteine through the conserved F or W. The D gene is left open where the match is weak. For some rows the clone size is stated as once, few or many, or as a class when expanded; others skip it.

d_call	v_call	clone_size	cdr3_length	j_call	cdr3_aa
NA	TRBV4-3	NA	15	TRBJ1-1	CASSLRLGGYTEAFF
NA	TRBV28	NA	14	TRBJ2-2	CASSLGGRTGELFF
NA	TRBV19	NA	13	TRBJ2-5	CASSITSAETQYF
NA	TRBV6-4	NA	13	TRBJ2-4	CASSDSLSGPRYF
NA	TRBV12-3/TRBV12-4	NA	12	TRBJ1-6	CASTTRSSPLHF
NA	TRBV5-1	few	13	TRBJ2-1	CASSLAGINDQFF
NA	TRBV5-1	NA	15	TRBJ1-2	CASSSLQGTAYGYTF
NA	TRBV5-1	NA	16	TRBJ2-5	CASSPTSTAIQETQYF
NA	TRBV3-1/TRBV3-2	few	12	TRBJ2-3	CASSPGGRAQYF
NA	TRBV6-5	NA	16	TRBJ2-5	CASSYRYAGRGETQYF
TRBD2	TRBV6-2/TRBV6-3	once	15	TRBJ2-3	CASSALAGGLDTQYF
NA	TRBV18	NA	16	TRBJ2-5	CASSPTLLNGRETQYF
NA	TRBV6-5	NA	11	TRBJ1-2	CATVQGYGYTF
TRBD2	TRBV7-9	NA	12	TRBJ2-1	CASSRGEGEQFF
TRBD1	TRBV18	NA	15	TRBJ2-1	CASSPPGQGLNEQFF
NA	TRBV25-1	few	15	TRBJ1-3	CASSPRQDSGNTIYF
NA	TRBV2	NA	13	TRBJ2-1	CARQTATYNEQFF
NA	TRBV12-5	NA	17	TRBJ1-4	CASGQEPGRPTNEKLFF
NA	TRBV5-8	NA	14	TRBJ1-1	CASSPWVREVEAFF
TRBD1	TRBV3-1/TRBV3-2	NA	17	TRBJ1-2	CASSPNPGQGLHYGYTF
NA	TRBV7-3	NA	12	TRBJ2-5	CASSLTRETQYF
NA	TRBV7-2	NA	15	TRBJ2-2	CASSSPWRSHGELFF
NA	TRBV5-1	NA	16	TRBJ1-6	CASSLDGGRNNSPLHF
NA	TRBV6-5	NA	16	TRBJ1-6	CASSYGLNRSNSPLHF
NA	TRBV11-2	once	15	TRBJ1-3	CASSLDGRSGNTIYF
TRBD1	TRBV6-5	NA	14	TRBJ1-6	CASSRDRGDSPLHF
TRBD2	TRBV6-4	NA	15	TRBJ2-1	CASSARTSPYNEQFF
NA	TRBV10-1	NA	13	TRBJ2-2	CATQSGYTGELFF
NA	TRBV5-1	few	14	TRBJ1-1	CASSLDAENTEAFF
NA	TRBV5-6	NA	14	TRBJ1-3	CASSLTASGNTIYF
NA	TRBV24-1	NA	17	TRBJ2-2	CATSEPLGSALTGELFF
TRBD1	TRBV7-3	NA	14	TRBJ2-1	CASSLGQQYNEQFF
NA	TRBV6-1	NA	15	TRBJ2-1	CASSEFGIKIYEQFF
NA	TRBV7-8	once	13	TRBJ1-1	CASSLRVGTEAFF
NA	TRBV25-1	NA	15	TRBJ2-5	CASSGPPTGTETQYF
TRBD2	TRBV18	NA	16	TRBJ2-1	CASSRTSGGAWNEQFF
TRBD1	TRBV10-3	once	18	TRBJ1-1	CAISEYPITQTGGTEAFF
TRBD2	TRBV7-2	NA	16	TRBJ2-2	CASSPVAGRNTGELFF
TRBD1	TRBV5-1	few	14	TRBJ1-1	CASSSRQGGTEAFF
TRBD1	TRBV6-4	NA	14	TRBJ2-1	CATKRDSSYNEQFF
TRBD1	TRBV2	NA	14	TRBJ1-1	CASSDRGQGTEAFF
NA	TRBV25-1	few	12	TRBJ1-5	CASSRGYQPQHF
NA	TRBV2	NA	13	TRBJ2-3	CASSEGSTDTQYF
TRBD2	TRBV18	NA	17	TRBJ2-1	CASSPRLAGGAGNEQFF
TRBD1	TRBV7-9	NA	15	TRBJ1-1	CASTEMDRKSTEAFF
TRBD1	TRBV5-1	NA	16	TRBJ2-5	CASSASGTGSRETQYF
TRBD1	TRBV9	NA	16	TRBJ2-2	CASSVDHRGSTGELFF
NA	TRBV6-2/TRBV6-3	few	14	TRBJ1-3	CASSYSSSGNTIYF
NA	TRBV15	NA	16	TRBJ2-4	CATSSRQILAKNIQYF
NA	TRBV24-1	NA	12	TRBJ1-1	CATRNKGDTAFF
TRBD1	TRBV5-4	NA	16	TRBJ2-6	CASSRDRNSGANVLTF
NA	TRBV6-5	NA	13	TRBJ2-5	CASLQGRAETQYF
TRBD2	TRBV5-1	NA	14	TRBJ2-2	CASSWEGSAGELFF